This entry lists 18 T cell receptor beta chains sequenced from one sample in a study of T-cell memory formation after mild COVID-19. TCRdb used MiXCR to reprocess the 5' RACE reads, holding one entry per CDR3 protein. The sample lists hundreds of thousands of distinct CDR3 sequences, about a sixth seen once, with around 13% in the top ten. Sequenced sample: PBMCs or a T cell subset sorted from them (not recorded which). These receptor sequences come from an adult woman who had mild COVID-19 (a few samples of this study predate the infection). Cell type and time point are not known.

This clonotype was found a few times. The CDR3 protein is CSVEVGGMNTEAFF. The CDR3 DNA reads as TGCAGCGTTGAGGTAGGGGGCATGAACACTGAAGCTTTCTTT. V usage is TRBV29-1 and J usage is TRBJ1-1; TRBD1 matches at 7 bases. Unmatched junction bases numbered 4, after V lost 3 bases and J lost 0 bases. CDR1 is SQVTM, CDR2 ANQGSEA, per germline. CDR3 length: 14 amino acids.

V and J are TRBV3-1 and TRBJ2-1, with 11 bases matching TRBD2. Germline V CDR1 and CDR2: LGHDT, YNNKEL (reference sequence). V gave up 7 bases and J gave up 2 bases; unmatched junction bases: 4. The CDR3 length is 15 residues. In DNA form, the CDR3 reads TGTGCCAGCACCACTAGCGGGGGCCCCTACAATGAGCAGTTCTTC. It encodes CASTTSGGPYNEQFF.

The chain couples TRBV2 to TRBJ2-3; D tentatively fits TRBD1 or TRBD2 (5 bases each). CDR1 SNHLY and CDR2 FYNNEI come from the germline V gene. V lost 7 bases to trimming and J lost 0 bases, with 11 bases between them. The CDR3 consists of 14 residues. In DNA, the CDR3 is TGTGCCAGCACCCGGGGCGCTAGCACAGATACGCAGTATTTT. Translation gives CASTRGASTDTQYF.

This chain joins TRBV7-9 and TRBJ2-2, with D tentatively TRBD1 or TRBD2 (6 bases each). This CDR3 has 14 residues. The V and J ends lost 5 bases and 6 bases respectively, with 13 bases between them. Looked up from germline, CDR1 is SEHNR and CDR2 is FQNEAQ (reference sequence). The CDR3 bases are TGTGCCAGCAGCAACAACAGGGAGGCCGGGGAGCTGTTTTTT. Amino acid sequence: CASSNNREAGELFF.

This clonotype showed up just a few times. The chain employs TRBV7-8 and TRBJ2-5, with a weak D call TRBD1 (5 bases). The CDR3 length is 17 residues. V lost 4 bases, J lost 3 bases, and 21 bases lay in between. Germline V CDR1 and CDR2: SGHVS, FQNEAQ. The CDR3 sequence is CASSSTAGFDHEETQYF. Written as DNA, the CDR3 is TGTGCCAGCAGCTCCACGGCAGGGTTCGACCATGAAGAGACCCAGTACTTC.

V usage is TRBV20-1 and J usage is TRBJ1-4; D is ambiguous. Germline CDR1 is DFQATT and CDR2 is SNEGSKA (reference sequence). Trimming took 1 base from V and 3 from J, leaving 9 bases between them. The length of the CDR3 is 14 residues. CDR3: CSARGSGSNEKLFF. CDR3 nucleotides: TGCAGTGCTAGAGGGTCCGGATCTAATGAAAAACTGTTTTTT.

This chain connects TRBV4-1 to TRBJ1-1, with 11 bases identical to TRBD1. The junction had 15 bases not matched to a gene; V was cut back by 3 bases and J by 3 bases. The germline CDR1 and CDR2 sequences are MGHRA and YSYEKL. This CDR3 has 19 amino acids. CDR3 nucleotides: TGCGCCAGCAGCCACCAAAGTGTACGCCGGGACAGGGGGGACACTGAAGCTTTCTTT. Translated: CASSHQSVRRDRGDTEAFF.

This rearrangement joins TRBV6-6 to TRBJ2-1, with 8 bases lining up with TRBD1. Germline values: CDR1 MNHNY, CDR2 SVGAGI (reference sequence). The junction had 10 bases not matched to a gene; V was cut back by 2 bases and J by 7 bases. This CDR3 has 16 amino acids. CDR3 DNA: TGTGCCAGCAGTTACCCGGGACAGGCAGTGGGGAATGAGCAGTTCTTC. This gives the protein CASSYPGQAVGNEQFF.

This clonotype was counted only a few times. The chain uses TRBV20-1 and TRBJ1-4; D gene ambiguous. The V end was cut by 0 bases, the J end by 7 bases, with 12 bases between. The germline V gene has CDR1 DFQATT and CDR2 SNEGSKA (reference sequence). The CDR3 consists of 14 residues. CDR3 coding DNA: TGCAGTGCTAGAGATTTCGGGTCGAGTGAAAAACTGTTTTTT. Its translation: CSARDFGSSEKLFF.

The chain combines TRBV20-1 with TRBJ1-6; 9 positions agree with TRBD1. J was trimmed by 7 bases and V by 3 bases; bases with no gene match: 10. Germline CDR1 reads DFQATT; CDR2 reads SNEGSKA (reference sequence). The CDR3 runs to 16 residues. This CDR3 is CSASRPTGGRNSPLHF. In DNA form, the CDR3 reads TGCAGTGCTAGTCGGCCGACAGGGGGAAGAAATTCACCCCTCCACTTT.

This clonotype was picked up a small number of times. The rearrangement uses TRBV7-7 and TRBJ2-1; D is ambiguous. Germline CDR1 and CDR2: SSHAT and FNYEAQ (reference sequence). The CDR3 spans 15 residues. Trimming stripped 5 bases from V and 4 bases from J, with 15 bases between. CDR3 DNA sequence: TGTGCCAGCAGCCCGCGCCTGGATACTTACAATGAGCAGTTCTTC. It encodes CASSPRLDTYNEQFF.

This sequence joins TRBV12-3 or TRBV12-4 and TRBJ1-3; the D is unclear. Trimming removed 2 bases from V and 7 bases from J, with 6 bases in between. CDR3 length: 12 amino acids. CDR3 DNA sequence: TGTGCCAGCAGTTTAATCCAGAACACCATATATTTT. Its translation is CASSLIQNTIYF.

The chain is built from TRBV27 and TRBJ2-7, with 7 nucleotides matching TRBD2. V was pared by 8 bases and J by 4 bases, with 11 bases of the junction left unmatched. The CDR3 runs 14 residues. Germline V gene lookup returns CDR1 MNHEY and CDR2 SMNVEV (reference sequence). CDR3 amino acids: CASGEGGAEYEQYF. CDR3 nucleotides: TGTGCCAGCGGCGAGGGAGGGGCTGAGTACGAGCAGTACTTC.

This chain links TRBV5-5 with TRBJ2-5; TRBD1 agrees at 9 bases. V shed 3 bases and J 1 base; nucleotides not matched to a gene: 10. Germline CDR1 and CDR2: SGHKS and YYEKEE (reference sequence). The CDR3 has 17 residues. The CDR3 loop is CASSSGNRGRFQETQYF. The CDR3 bases are TGTGCCAGCAGCTCAGGAAACAGGGGGCGCTTCCAAGAGACCCAGTACTTC.

This clonotype was seen ten or more times. V usage is TRBV9 and J usage is TRBJ2-7; the match to TRBD2 covers 10 bases. CDR3 length equals 15 residues. V trimming: 3 bases; J trimming: 0 bases; junction bases outside the gene matches: 3. CDR1 is SGDLS and CDR2 is YYNGEE in the germline V gene. CDR3: CASSALAGPSYEQYF. The CDR3 DNA follows: TGTGCCAGCAGCGCACTAGCGGGACCCTCCTACGAGCAGTACTTC. The full variable domain, rest sourced from reference TRBV9 and TRBJ2-7, is DSGVTQTPKHLITATGQRVTLRCSPRSGDLSVYWYQQSLDQGLQFLIQYYNGEERAKGNILERFSAQQFPDLHSELNLSSLELGDSALYFCASSALAGPSYEQYFGPGTRLTVT.

The chain uses TRBV25-1 and TRBJ2-5; D is unclear. The V gene lost 7 bases and the J gene lost 6 bases, with 12 bases spanning the gap. CDR3 length equals 12 residues. CDR1 and CDR2 from the germline V gene are MGHDK and SYGVNS. The CDR3 loop reads CASNVGWQTQYF. In nucleotides, the CDR3 is TGTGCCAGCAATGTTGGGTGGCAGACCCAGTACTTC.

This clonotype was detected only a few times. The chain has TRBV5-4 and TRBJ2-2; 10 nucleotides align to TRBD1. This CDR3 is 16 amino acids long. With 3 bases clipped from V and 5 bases from J, the junction kept 7 bases outside the gene matches. Germline-derived CDR1 and CDR2 are SGHNT and YYREEE (reference sequence). CDR3 DNA: TGTGCCAGCAGCTCCAAGACAGGGGGCGCGACCGGGGAGCTGTTTTTT. Translated: CASSSKTGGATGELFF.

The chain uses TRBV7-9 and TRBJ2-1; 14 bases are a match to TRBD2. Germline CDR1 is SEHNR and CDR2 is FQNEAQ (reference sequence). V lost 5 bases to trimming and J lost 5 bases; unmatched junction nucleotides: 5. There are 16 residues in the CDR3. The CDR3 loop is CASSPQGLAGDNEQFF. The CDR3 nucleotides are TGTGCCAGCAGCCCCCAGGGACTAGCGGGGGACAATGAGCAGTTCTTC.